A selection of T cell receptor beta chains follows, all from one sample in a study of OX40 agonist ivuxolimab in advanced cancers. The repertoire was sequenced with immunoSEQ multiplex PCR; TCRdb's copy has only in-frame clones and lacks some. The data hold about 8,000 clones, with around 90% observed a single time. The sample was CD4+ or CD8+ T cells sorted from blood, taken in a trial of the OX40 agonist ivuxolimab. Every receptor here comes from an adult with an advanced solid tumor such as melanoma, head and neck, liver or kidney cancer. Both conserved end residues are part of each CDR3. D genes are given only for firm matches. Rows may omit the clone size; those that give it use once, few, many or a size class.

D gene: .; J gene: TRBJ1-5; clone size: .; V gene: TRBV11-1; CDR3 DNA: TGTGCCAGCAGCCAAGGGGGGAATCGGCAGCCCCAGCATTTT; CDR3 protein: CASSQGGNRQPQHF
D gene: TRBD1; J gene: TRBJ2-3; clone size: .; V gene: TRBV5-1; CDR3 DNA: TGCGCCAGCAGCTTCGTCCCGGGACAGACATATATGGATACGCAGTATTTT; CDR3 protein: CASSFVPGQTYMDTQYF
D gene: .; J gene: TRBJ2-2; clone size: once; V gene: TRBV11-3; CDR3 DNA: TGTGCCAGCAACTCCCGCAACGGAGCCGGGGAGCTGTTTTTT; CDR3 protein: CASNSRNGAGELFF
D gene: .; J gene: TRBJ2-1; clone size: .; V gene: TRBV7-2; CDR3 DNA: TGTGCCAGCAGCTTAGTTAGGAACGGTGTAAATGAGCAGTTCTTC; CDR3 protein: CASSLVRNGVNEQFF
D gene: .; J gene: TRBJ1-1; clone size: .; V gene: TRBV19; CDR3 DNA: TGTGCCAGTTTAGAAGGCATCAACACTGAAGCTTTCTTT; CDR3 protein: CASLEGINTEAFF
D gene: TRBD2; J gene: TRBJ2-3; clone size: .; V gene: TRBV29-1; CDR3 DNA: TGCAGCGTGACCCGGACTAGCGGAAACACAGATACGCAGTATTTT; CDR3 protein: CSVTRTSGNTDTQYF
D gene: TRBD1; J gene: TRBJ1-2; clone size: few; V gene: TRBV30; CDR3 DNA: TGTGCCTGGACCCACCGGGGGACAGGCTATGGCTACACCTTC; CDR3 protein: CAWTHRGTGYGYTF
D gene: TRBD1; J gene: TRBJ1-1; clone size: .; V gene: TRBV7-3; CDR3 DNA: TGTGCCAGCAGCCCAGGGGGCGAGAACACTGAAGCTTTCTTT; CDR3 protein: CASSPGGENTEAFF
D gene: .; J gene: TRBJ2-3; clone size: .; V gene: TRBV10-1; CDR3 DNA: TGCGCCAGCATTCAGGACTTCACAGATACGCAGTATTTT; CDR3 protein: CASIQDFTDTQYF
D gene: TRBD2; J gene: TRBJ2-5; clone size: .; V gene: TRBV5-4; CDR3 DNA: TGTGCCAGCAGCCAAGGCGGGACTAGCGGGAGTGGGGAGACCCAGTACTTC; CDR3 protein: CASSQGGTSGSGETQYF
D gene: TRBD2; J gene: TRBJ2-7; clone size: .; V gene: TRBV6-5; CDR3 DNA: TGTGCCAGCAGTTTAGCGGGAGGAAGACGTTACGAGCAGTACTTC; CDR3 protein: CASSLAGGRRYEQYF
D gene: .; J gene: TRBJ1-5; clone size: .; V gene: TRBV25-1; CDR3 DNA: TGTGCCAGCAACCAGGGTAATAATCAGCCCCAGCATTTT; CDR3 protein: CASNQGNNQPQHF
D gene: .; J gene: TRBJ2-2; clone size: few; V gene: TRBV5-1; CDR3 DNA: TGCGCCAGCAGCCCATTACCCACCGGGGAGCTGTTTTTT; CDR3 protein: CASSPLPTGELFF
D gene: .; J gene: TRBJ2-1; clone size: .; V gene: TRBV14; CDR3 DNA: TGTGCCAGCAGCTCACGGAGCGGTGGGAATGAGTTCTTC; CDR3 protein: CASSSRSGGNEFF
D gene: TRBD1; J gene: TRBJ1-6; clone size: .; V gene: TRBV19; CDR3 DNA: TGTGCCAGTAGTATATCCACCGGGACAGGGGGAGCACCCCTCCACTTT; CDR3 protein: CASSISTGTGGAPLHF
D gene: TRBD1; J gene: TRBJ1-2; clone size: .; V gene: TRBV13; CDR3 DNA: TGTGCCAGCAGCTTAGGCAGGACAGGGTATAATGGCTACACCTTC; CDR3 protein: CASSLGRTGYNGYTF
D gene: TRBD2; J gene: TRBJ2-1; clone size: .; V gene: TRBV7-3; CDR3 DNA: TGTGCCAGCAGCTTAAGACTAGCGGGAGCAGATGAGCAGTTCTTC; CDR3 protein: CASSLRLAGADEQFF
D gene: .; J gene: TRBJ1-3; clone size: .; V gene: TRBV7-3; CDR3 DNA: TGTGCCAGCAGCTATGGCCCTGGAGGGGTCGGAGGAAACACCATATATTTT; CDR3 protein: CASSYGPGGVGGNTIYF
D gene: .; J gene: TRBJ1-3; clone size: .; V gene: TRBV5-4; CDR3 DNA: TGTGCCAGCAGCTTGGACAGGGCAGCTGGAAACACCATATATTTT; CDR3 protein: CASSLDRAAGNTIYF
D gene: TRBD1; J gene: TRBJ2-1; clone size: .; V gene: TRBV6-1; CDR3 DNA: TGTGCCAGCAGCCCCGACAGGGCTCTATACAATGAGCAGTTCTTC; CDR3 protein: CASSPDRALYNEQFF
D gene: .; J gene: TRBJ2-1; clone size: .; V gene: TRBV10-3; CDR3 DNA: TGTGCCATCAGTGGGTCGCCCTACAATGAGCAGTTCTTC; CDR3 protein: CAISGSPYNEQFF
D gene: .; J gene: TRBJ2-1; clone size: .; V gene: TRBV5-4; CDR3 DNA: TGTGCCAGCAGCTTGGAATACGGGTCTTACAATGAGCAGTTCTTC; CDR3 protein: CASSLEYGSYNEQFF
D gene: .; J gene: TRBJ2-5; clone size: .; V gene: TRBV29-1; CDR3 DNA: TGCAGCGCTGCACGAGAGACCCAGTACTTC; CDR3 protein: CSAARETQYF
D gene: .; J gene: TRBJ1-3; clone size: .; V gene: TRBV2; CDR3 DNA: TGTGCCAGCAGTGGAAAAATCTCTGGAAACACCATATATTTT; CDR3 protein: CASSGKISGNTIYF
D gene: .; J gene: TRBJ1-3; clone size: .; V gene: TRBV14; CDR3 DNA: TGTGCCAGCAGCCAAGAATTCACGGGAAACACCATATATTTT; CDR3 protein: CASSQEFTGNTIYF
D gene: TRBD2; J gene: TRBJ2-1; clone size: few; V gene: TRBV7-9; CDR3 DNA: TGTGCCAGCAGCCCGGGACTAGCGAGGGCCTACAATGAGCAGTTCTTC; CDR3 protein: CASSPGLARAYNEQFF
D gene: .; J gene: TRBJ2-5; clone size: .; V gene: TRBV6-1; CDR3 DNA: TGTGCCAGCAGTGGAGGACAGTTGATTCAAGAGACCCAGTACTTC; CDR3 protein: CASSGGQLIQETQYF
D gene: .; J gene: TRBJ2-7; clone size: .; V gene: TRBV2; CDR3 DNA: TGTGCCAGCAGTGACACCTCCTACGAGCAGTACTTC; CDR3 protein: CASSDTSYEQYF
D gene: TRBD1; J gene: TRBJ1-5; clone size: .; V gene: TRBV5-1; CDR3 DNA: TGCGCCAGCAGCTTTTGGGACCTTGGGACAGGGGGCGAGAGGTCCCAGCATTTT; CDR3 protein: CASSFWDLGTGGERSQHF
D gene: .; J gene: TRBJ1-1; clone size: .; V gene: TRBV5-1; CDR3 DNA: TGCGCCAGCAGCTTGGGGTTTCCGGCTGAAGCTTTCTTT; CDR3 protein: CASSLGFPAEAFF
D gene: .; J gene: TRBJ1-2; clone size: .; V gene: TRBV10-3; CDR3 DNA: TGTGCCATCAGTGAGTCAGATCCAAACTATGGCTACACCTTC; CDR3 protein: CAISESDPNYGYTF
D gene: TRBD1; J gene: TRBJ2-7; clone size: .; V gene: TRBV7-6; CDR3 DNA: TGTGCCAGCAGCTTACGGCCGGGACAGATCTACGAGCAGTACTTC; CDR3 protein: CASSLRPGQIYEQYF
D gene: TRBD1; J gene: TRBJ1-1; clone size: few; V gene: TRBV30; CDR3 DNA: TGTGCCGGGACAGGGGTTAACATGAACACTGAAGCTTTCTTT; CDR3 protein: CAGTGVNMNTEAFF
D gene: TRBD2; J gene: TRBJ2-3; clone size: once; V gene: TRBV5-4; CDR3 DNA: TGTGCCAGCAGAGCGGGACTTACGAACACAGATACGCAGTATTTT; CDR3 protein: CASRAGLTNTDTQYF
D gene: .; J gene: TRBJ2-7; clone size: once; V gene: TRBV4-1; CDR3 DNA: TGCGCCAGCAGCCAAACGACTGGTTACGAGCAGTACTTC; CDR3 protein: CASSQTTGYEQYF
D gene: TRBD2; J gene: TRBJ2-3; clone size: .; V gene: TRBV5-1; CDR3 DNA: TGCGCCAGCAGCTTGATTGCTAGCGGGTCTAGCACAGATACGCAGTATTTT; CDR3 protein: CASSLIASGSSTDTQYF
D gene: .; J gene: TRBJ2-7; clone size: .; V gene: TRBV6-5; CDR3 DNA: TGTGCCAGCAGTTACTCAGGGACGTACGAGCAGTACTTC; CDR3 protein: CASSYSGTYEQYF
D gene: .; J gene: TRBJ2-3; clone size: .; V gene: TRBV4-1; CDR3 DNA: TGCGCCAGCAGCCAGGTCCTAGTGGGCTGGGCAGATACGCAGTATTTT; CDR3 protein: CASSQVLVGWADTQYF
D gene: .; J gene: TRBJ1-2; clone size: .; V gene: TRBV4-1; CDR3 DNA: TGCGCCAGCAGCCAGGAGGGATTTTGGGGCTACACCTTC; CDR3 protein: CASSQEGFWGYTF
D gene: .; J gene: TRBJ2-3; clone size: .; V gene: TRBV9; CDR3 DNA: TGTGCCAGCAGCGCCACGTCACTAGTCCACACAGATACGCAGTATTTT; CDR3 protein: CASSATSLVHTDTQYF